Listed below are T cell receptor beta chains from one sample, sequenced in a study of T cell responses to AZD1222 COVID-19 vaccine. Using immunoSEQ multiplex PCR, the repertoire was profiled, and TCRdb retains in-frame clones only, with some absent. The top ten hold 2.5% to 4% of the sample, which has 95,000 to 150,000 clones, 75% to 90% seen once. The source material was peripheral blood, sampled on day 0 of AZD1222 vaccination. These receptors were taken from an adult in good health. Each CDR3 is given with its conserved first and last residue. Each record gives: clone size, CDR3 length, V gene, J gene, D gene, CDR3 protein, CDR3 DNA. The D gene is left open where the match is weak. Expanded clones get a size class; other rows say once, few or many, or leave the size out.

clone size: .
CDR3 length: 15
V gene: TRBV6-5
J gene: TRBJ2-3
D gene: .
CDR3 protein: CASSYSIGRTDTQYF
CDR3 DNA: TGTGCCAGCAGTTACTCGATCGGACGCACAGATACGCAGTATTTT

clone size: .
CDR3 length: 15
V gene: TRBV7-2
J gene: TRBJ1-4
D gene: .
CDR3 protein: CASSLVGTSNEKLFF
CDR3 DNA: TGTGCCAGCAGCTTAGTCGGGACATCTAATGAAAAACTGTTTTTT

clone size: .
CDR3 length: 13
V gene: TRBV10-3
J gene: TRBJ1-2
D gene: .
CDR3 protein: CAISETAGTRHTF
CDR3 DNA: TGTGCCATCAGTGAAACGGCAGGAACTCGGCACACCTTC

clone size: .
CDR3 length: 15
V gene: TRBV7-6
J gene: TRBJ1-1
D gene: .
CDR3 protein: CASSLGGGAGTEAFF
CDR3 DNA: TGTGCCAGCAGCTTAGGAGGTGGGGCTGGCACTGAAGCTTTCTTT

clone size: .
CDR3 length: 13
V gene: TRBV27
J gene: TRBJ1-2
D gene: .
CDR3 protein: CASSLPGAVGYTF
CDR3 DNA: TGTGCCAGCAGTTTGCCCGGGGCGGTAGGCTACACCTTC

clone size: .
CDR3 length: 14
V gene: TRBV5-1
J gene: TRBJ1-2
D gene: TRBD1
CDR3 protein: CASSLEGASYGYTF
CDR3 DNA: TGCGCCAGCAGCTTGGAGGGGGCGAGCTATGGCTACACCTTC

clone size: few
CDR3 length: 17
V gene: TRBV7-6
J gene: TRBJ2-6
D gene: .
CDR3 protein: CASSPPRRTAGANVLTF
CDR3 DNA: TGTGCCAGCAGCCCTCCGCGTAGGACCGCTGGGGCCAACGTCCTGACTTTC

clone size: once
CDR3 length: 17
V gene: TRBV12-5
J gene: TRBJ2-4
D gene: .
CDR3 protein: CASGLVDSLVGRDIQYF
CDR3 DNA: TGTGCTAGTGGTTTGGTCGACAGCCTGGTCGGTCGAGACATTCAGTACTTC

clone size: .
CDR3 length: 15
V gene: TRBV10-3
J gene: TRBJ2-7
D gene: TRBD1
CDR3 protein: CAISGGSTGSYEQYF
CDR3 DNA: TGTGCCATCAGTGGGGGATCGACAGGGTCCTACGAGCAGTACTTC

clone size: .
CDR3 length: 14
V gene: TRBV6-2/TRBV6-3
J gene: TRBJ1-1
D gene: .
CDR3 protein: CASSYSGSHSEAFF
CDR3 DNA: TGTGCCAGCAGTTACTCCGGGAGCCACTCTGAAGCTTTCTTT

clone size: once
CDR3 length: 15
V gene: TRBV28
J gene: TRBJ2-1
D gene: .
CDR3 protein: CASSLLARGDNEQFF
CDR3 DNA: TGTGCCAGCAGTTTATTGGCCAGGGGAGACAATGAGCAGTTCTTC

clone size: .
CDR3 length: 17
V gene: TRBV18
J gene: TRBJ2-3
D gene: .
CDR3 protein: CASSRSKGQTSPDTQYF
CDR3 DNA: TGTGCCAGCTCAAGATCGAAGGGACAAACGAGCCCAGATACGCAGTATTTT

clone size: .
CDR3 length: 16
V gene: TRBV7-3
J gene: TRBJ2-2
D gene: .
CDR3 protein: CASSLSPGADTGELFF
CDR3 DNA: TGTGCCAGCAGCTTATCCCCGGGGGCGGACACCGGGGAGCTGTTTTTT

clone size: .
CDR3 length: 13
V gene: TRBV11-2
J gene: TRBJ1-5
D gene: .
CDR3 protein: CASSPGGSQPQHF
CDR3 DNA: TGTGCCAGCAGCCCGGGGGGGAGTCAGCCCCAGCATTTT

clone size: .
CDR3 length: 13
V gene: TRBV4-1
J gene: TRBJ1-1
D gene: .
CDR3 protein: CASSQGLKDPRFF
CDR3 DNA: TGCGCCAGCAGCCAAGGACTGAAGGACCCCCGCTTCTTT

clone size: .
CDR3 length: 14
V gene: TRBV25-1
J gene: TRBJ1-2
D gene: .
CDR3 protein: CASSDPGGAAGYTF
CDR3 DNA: TGTGCCAGCAGTGATCCGGGTGGGGCTGCTGGCTACACCTTC

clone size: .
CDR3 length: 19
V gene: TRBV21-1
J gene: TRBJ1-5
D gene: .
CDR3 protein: CASSKWTGAKSGGNQPQHF
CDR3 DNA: TGTGCCAGCAGCAAATGGACGGGGGCGAAGTCGGGTGGGAATCAGCCCCAGCATTTT

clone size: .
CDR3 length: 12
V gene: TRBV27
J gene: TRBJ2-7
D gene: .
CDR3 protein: CASSRPNNEQYF
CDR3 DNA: TGTGCCAGCAGCCGACCGAACAACGAGCAGTACTTC

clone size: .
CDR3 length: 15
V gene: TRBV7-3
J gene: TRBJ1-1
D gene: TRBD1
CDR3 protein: CASSLLGQGNTEAFF
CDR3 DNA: TGTGCCAGCAGCTTACTGGGACAGGGGAACACTGAAGCTTTCTTT

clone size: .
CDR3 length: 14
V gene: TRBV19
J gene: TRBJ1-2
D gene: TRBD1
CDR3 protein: CATTNRDRGNGYTF
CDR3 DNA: TGTGCCACCACGAACCGGGACAGGGGAAATGGCTACACCTTC

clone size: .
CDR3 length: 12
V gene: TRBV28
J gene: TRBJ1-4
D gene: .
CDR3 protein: CASSPLNEKLFF
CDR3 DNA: TGTGCCAGCAGTCCCCTTAATGAAAAACTGTTTTTT

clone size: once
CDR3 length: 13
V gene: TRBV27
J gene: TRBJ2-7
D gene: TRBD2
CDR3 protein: CASGSGRAHEQYF
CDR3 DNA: TGTGCCAGCGGGTCCGGGAGGGCCCACGAGCAGTACTTC

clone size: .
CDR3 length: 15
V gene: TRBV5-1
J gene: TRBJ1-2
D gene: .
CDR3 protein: CASSLELGFVGGYTF
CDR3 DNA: TGCGCCAGCAGCTTGGAGTTAGGCTTTGTGGGTGGCTACACCTTC

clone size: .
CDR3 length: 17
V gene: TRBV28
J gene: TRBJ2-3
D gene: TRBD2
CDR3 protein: CASSSLGTSGIPDTQYF
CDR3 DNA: TGTGCCAGCAGTTCACTCGGGACTAGCGGGATTCCAGATACGCAGTATTTT

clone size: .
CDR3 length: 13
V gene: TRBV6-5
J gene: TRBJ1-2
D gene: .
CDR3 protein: CASSRAANYGYTF
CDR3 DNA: TGTGCTAGCAGCAGGGCAGCTAACTATGGCTACACCTTC

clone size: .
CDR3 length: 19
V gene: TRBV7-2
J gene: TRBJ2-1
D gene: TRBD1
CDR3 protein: CASSIRPGQGTARFNEQFF
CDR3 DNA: TGTGCCAGCAGCATAAGACCGGGACAGGGGACTGCACGATTCAATGAGCAGTTCTTC

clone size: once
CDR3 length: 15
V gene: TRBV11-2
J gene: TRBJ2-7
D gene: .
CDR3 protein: CASSLLTSPVYEQYF
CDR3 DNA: TGTGCCAGCAGCCTCCTGACGTCTCCTGTCTACGAGCAGTACTTC

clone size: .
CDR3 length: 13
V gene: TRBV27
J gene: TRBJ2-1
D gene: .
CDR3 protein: CASRQNSYNEQFF
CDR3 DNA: TGTGCCAGCCGACAGAACTCCTACAATGAGCAGTTCTTC

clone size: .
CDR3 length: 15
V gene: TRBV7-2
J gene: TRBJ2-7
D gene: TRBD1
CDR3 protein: CASSLMGNRGLEQYF
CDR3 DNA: TGTGCCAGCAGCTTAATGGGGAACAGGGGGCTCGAGCAGTACTTC

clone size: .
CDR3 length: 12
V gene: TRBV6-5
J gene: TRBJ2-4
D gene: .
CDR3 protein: CASSYGGDIQYF
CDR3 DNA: TGTGCCAGCAGTTACGGAGGAGACATTCAGTACTTC

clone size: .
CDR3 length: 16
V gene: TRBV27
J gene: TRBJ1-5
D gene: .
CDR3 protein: CASSKGFGAGNQPQHF
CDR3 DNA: TGTGCCAGCAGCAAGGGGTTCGGGGCGGGCAATCAGCCCCAGCATTTT

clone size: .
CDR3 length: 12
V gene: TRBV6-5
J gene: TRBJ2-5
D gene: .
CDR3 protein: CASGGAARTQYF
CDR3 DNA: TGTGCCAGCGGAGGGGCCGCCAGGACCCAGTACTTC

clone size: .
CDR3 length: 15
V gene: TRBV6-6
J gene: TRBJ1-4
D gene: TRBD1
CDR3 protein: CASRGLGTGVEKLFF
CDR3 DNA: TGTGCCAGCAGGGGCTTAGGGACAGGGGTAGAAAAACTGTTTTTT

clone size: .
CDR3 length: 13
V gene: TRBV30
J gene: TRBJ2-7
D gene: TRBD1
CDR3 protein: CAWRGTGEYEQYF
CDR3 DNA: TGTGCCTGGAGGGGGACAGGGGAGTACGAGCAGTACTTC

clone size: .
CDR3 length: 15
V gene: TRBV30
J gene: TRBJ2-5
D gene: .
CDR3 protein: CAWSHPRSSQETQYF
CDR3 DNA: TGTGCCTGGAGCCACCCCCGCTCCTCACAAGAGACCCAGTACTTC

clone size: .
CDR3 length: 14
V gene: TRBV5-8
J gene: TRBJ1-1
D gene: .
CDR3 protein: CASSLAGSGTEAFF
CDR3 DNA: TGTGCCAGCAGCTTGGCGGGCTCGGGGACTGAAGCTTTCTTT

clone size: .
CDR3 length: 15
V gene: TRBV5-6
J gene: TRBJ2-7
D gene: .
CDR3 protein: CASSLVGGYSYEQYF
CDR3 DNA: TGTGCCAGCAGCTTGGTTGGGGGTTATTCCTACGAGCAGTACTTC

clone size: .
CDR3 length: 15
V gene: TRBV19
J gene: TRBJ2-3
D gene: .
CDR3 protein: CASSKVGSSTDTQYF
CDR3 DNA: TGTGCCAGTAGTAAGGTTGGCAGTAGCACAGATACGCAGTATTTT

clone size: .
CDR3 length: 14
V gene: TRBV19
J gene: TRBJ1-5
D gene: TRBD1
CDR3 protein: CASTQGMGNQPQHF
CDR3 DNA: TGTGCCAGTACACAGGGGATGGGCAATCAGCCCCAGCATTTT

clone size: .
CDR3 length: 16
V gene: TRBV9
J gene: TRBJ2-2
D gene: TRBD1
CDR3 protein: CASSVGVRGYTGELFF
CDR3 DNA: TGTGCCAGCAGCGTAGGTGTCAGGGGGTACACCGGGGAGCTGTTTTTT

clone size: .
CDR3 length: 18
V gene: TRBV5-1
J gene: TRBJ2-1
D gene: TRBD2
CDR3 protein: CASSLANLGLAGSNEQFF
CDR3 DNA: TGCGCCAGCAGCTTGGCCAACCTGGGGTTAGCGGGGTCGAATGAGCAGTTCTTC

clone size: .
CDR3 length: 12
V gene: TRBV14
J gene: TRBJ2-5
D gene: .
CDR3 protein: CASSQTSRTRYF
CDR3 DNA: TGTGCCAGCAGCCAAACATCGCGTACCCGGTACTTC

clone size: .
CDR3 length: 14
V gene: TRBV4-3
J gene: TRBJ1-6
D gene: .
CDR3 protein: CASSPGEGNSPLHF
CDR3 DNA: TGCGCCAGCAGCCCGGGGGAGGGTAATTCACCCCTCCACTTT

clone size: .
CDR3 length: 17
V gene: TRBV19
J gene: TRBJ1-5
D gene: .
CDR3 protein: CASSMPPGRDSNQPQHF
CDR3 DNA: TGTGCCAGTAGTATGCCTCCGGGGAGAGACAGCAATCAGCCCCAGCATTTT

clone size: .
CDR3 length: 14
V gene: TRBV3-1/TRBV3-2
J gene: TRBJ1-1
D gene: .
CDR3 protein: CASSKGHWNTEAFF
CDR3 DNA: TGTGCCAGCAGCAAGGGACACTGGAACACTGAAGCTTTCTTT

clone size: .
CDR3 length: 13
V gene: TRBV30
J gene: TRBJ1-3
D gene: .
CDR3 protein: CAWSVNSGNTIYF
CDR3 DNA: TGTGCCTGGAGTGTAAACTCTGGAAACACCATATATTTT

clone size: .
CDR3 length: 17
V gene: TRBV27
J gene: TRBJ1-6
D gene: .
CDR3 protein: CASSPVGGVGNNSPLHF
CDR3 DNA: TGTGCCAGCAGTCCCGTGGGCGGGGTCGGGAATAATTCACCCCTCCACTTT

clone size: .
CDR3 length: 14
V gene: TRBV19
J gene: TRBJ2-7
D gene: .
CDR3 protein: CASSTTDLRREQYF
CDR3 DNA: TGTGCCAGTAGTACCACGGACCTCAGGCGCGAGCAGTACTTC

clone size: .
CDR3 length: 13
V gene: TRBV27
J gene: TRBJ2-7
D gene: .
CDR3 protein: CASSPSGPYEQYF
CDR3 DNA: TGTGCCAGCAGTCCTTCGGGCCCCTACGAGCAGTACTTC

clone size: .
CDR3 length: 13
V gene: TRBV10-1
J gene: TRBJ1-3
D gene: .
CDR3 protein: CASSESDGNTIYF
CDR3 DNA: TGCGCCAGCAGTGAGTCGGACGGAAACACCATATATTTT

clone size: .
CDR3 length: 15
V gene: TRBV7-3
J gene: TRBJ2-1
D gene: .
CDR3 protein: CASSFQGGSFHEQFF
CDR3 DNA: TGTGCCAGCAGCTTTCAGGGAGGATCGTTCCATGAGCAGTTCTTC